Listed below are T cell receptor beta chains from one sample, sequenced in a study of cytomegalovirus exposure and HLA in healthy donors. Sequencing used immunoSEQ multiplex PCR; TCRdb keeps in-frame clones, though not all of them. Its clone listing holds about 51,000 clones. The material sequenced was PBMCs. The source is a man between 40 and 49 years old in good health and CMV-seropositive. The CDR3 runs from the conserved cysteine through the conserved F or W.

v_call: TRBV5-8; j_call: TRBJ1-1; cdr3_aa: CASSTGTVGRTEAFF
v_call: TRBV5-1; j_call: TRBJ1-2; cdr3_aa: CASGSGGLWEDYTF
v_call: TRBV2; j_call: TRBJ2-7; cdr3_aa: CASSATRTGGMNEQYF
v_call: TRBV5-8; j_call: TRBJ2-3; cdr3_aa: CASSLAVPGAQYF
v_call: TRBV11-2; j_call: TRBJ1-2; cdr3_aa: CASTGRSPIDRLTTYGYTF
v_call: TRBV29-1; j_call: TRBJ1-2; cdr3_aa: CSVSTGTGDGYTF
v_call: TRBV5-1; j_call: TRBJ2-5; cdr3_aa: CASSPGTGGLGETQYF
v_call: TRBV28; j_call: TRBJ2-7; cdr3_aa: CASSPKQSTSYEQYF
v_call: TRBV7-2; j_call: TRBJ1-5; cdr3_aa: CASSLGRVGQPQHF
v_call: TRBV18; j_call: TRBJ2-5; cdr3_aa: CASSSSQETQYF
v_call: TRBV10-3; j_call: TRBJ2-7; cdr3_aa: CAISQDRVLHEQYF
v_call: TRBV28; j_call: TRBJ2-7; cdr3_aa: CASSPPGTHEQYF
v_call: TRBV4-1; j_call: TRBJ2-7; cdr3_aa: CASSQDLAQAREQYF
v_call: TRBV2; j_call: TRBJ2-5; cdr3_aa: CASSEAGRETQYF
v_call: TRBV5-6; j_call: TRBJ1-5; cdr3_aa: CASSLRGSGSNQPQHF
v_call: TRBV27; j_call: TRBJ1-1; cdr3_aa: CASSLGGFTEAFF
v_call: TRBV7-9; j_call: TRBJ2-7; cdr3_aa: CASSLATSGRGEQYF